Listed here are 18 T cell receptor beta chains from one sample, sequenced in a study of glioma-infiltrating T cells. Amplification of TCR alpha and beta CDR3 regions from RNA used iRepertoire nested multiplex PCR. TCRdb re-analysed the multiplex PCR reads in MiXCR, keeping a single row per CDR3 protein. This sample yields 300,000 to 450,000 distinct CDR3 sequences, of which 41% are seen a single time; around 11% belongs to the top ten. Sequencing was performed on glioma tissue, nonneoplastic brain tissue, or PBMCs (not recorded which). The receptors were sampled from a human donor with low-grade glioma or glioblastoma, undergoing nonglioma brain surgery, or in good health (not recorded which).

This clonotype was counted ten times or more. The chain combines TRBV6-1 with TRBJ2-3; D tentatively reads TRBD1 or TRBD2 (5 bases each). Trimming stripped 11 bases from V and 1 base from J, with 16 bases between. CDR3 length: 14 residues. Germline CDR1 reads MNHNS; CDR2 reads SASEGT. The DNA for the CDR3 is TGTGCCTCCCAGGGTAGAGGGGGCACAGATACGCAGTATTTT. Translation: CASQGRGGTDTQYF.

This clonotype was counted only a few times. The rearrangement joins TRBV6-5 to TRBJ2-7, with D possibly matching TRBD2 (6 bases). Trimming took 0 bases from V and 0 from J, leaving 12 bases between them. CDR1 MNHEY and CDR2 SVGAGI come from the germline V gene. CDR3 length: 16 amino acids. The CDR3 bases are TGTGCCAGCAGTTACTCGGGGGGTAAGAGCTCCTACGAGCAGTACTTC. It yields the protein CASSYSGGKSSYEQYF.

The rearrangement uses TRBV4-1 and TRBJ2-3, with D possibly called TRBD1 or TRBD2 (5 bases each). This CDR3 has 16 amino acids. Germline CDR1 reads MGHRA; CDR2 reads YSYEKL. The V and J ends lost 3 bases and 3 bases respectively, with 16 bases between them. The CDR3 region is CASSQGPTRTTDTQYF. The CDR3 DNA sequence: TGCGCCAGCAGCCAGGGACCGACTCGGACAACAGATACGCAGTATTTT.

This chain connects TRBV3-1 to TRBJ2-1; D is ambiguous. The CDR3 has 15 residues. Trimming pared 0 bases from V and 1 base from J, leaving 7 bases between. The germline V gene encodes CDR1 LGHDT and CDR2 YNNKEL (reference sequence). DNA for the CDR3: TGTGCCAGCAGCCAAGACATCGGTTCCTACAATGAGCAGTTCTTC. Protein sequence: CASSQDIGSYNEQFF.

This clonotype was seen a handful of times. The rearrangement links TRBV5-6 to TRBJ2-3; the D gene could be TRBD1 or TRBD2 (5 bases each). CDR3 size: 16 residues. Trimming took off 2 bases at V and 1 base at J, with 14 bases between the two ends. The germline CDR1 and CDR2 sequences are SGHDT and YYEEEE. The CDR3 region is CASSFTLGTGTDTQYF. Here the CDR3 DNA reads TGTGCCAGCAGCTTCACCCTGGGGACGGGCACAGATACGCAGTATTTT.

The CDR3 protein is CASSILQSSYNEQFF. The DNA for the CDR3 is TGTGCCAGTAGTATATTACAGAGCTCCTACAATGAGCAGTTCTTC. The V and J genes are TRBV19 and TRBJ2-1; no reliable D call. The CDR3 spans 15 residues. Germline CDR1 LNHDA, CDR2 SQIVND (reference sequence). V was trimmed by 2 bases and J by 0 bases, leaving 8 bases between them.

Comment on this clonotype: A read error may be the cause here, since a much bigger clone is one base away. This chain joins TRBV20-1 and TRBJ2-1, with D perhaps being TRBD1 or TRBD2 (5 bases each). The CDR3 has 13 residues. Per germline, CDR1 DFQATT and CDR2 SNEGSKA (reference sequence). Trimming took 4 bases from V and 5 from J, leaving 12 bases between them. The CDR3 DNA follows: TGCAGTGCTAAAGGGGAGATCCACAATGAGCAGTTCTTC. The encoded protein is CSAKGEIHNEQFF.

The genes are TRBV9 and TRBJ2-3; tentatively, D is TRBD1 (5 bases). Trimming took off 3 bases at V and 4 bases at J, with 12 bases between the two ends. The CDR3 loop spans 14 amino acids. Per germline, CDR1 SGDLS and CDR2 YYNGEE. For the CDR3, the DNA is TGTGCCAGCAGCGCTACAGGATTCTCAGATACGCAGTATTTT. It codes for CASSATGFSDTQYF.

V is TRBV7-2 and J is TRBJ2-1; 9 nucleotides agree with TRBD1. CDR1 is SGHTA and CDR2 is FQGNSA in the germline V gene. CDR3 size: 15 residues. The V and J ends lost 3 bases and 5 bases, in that order; junction bases with no gene match: 5. The CDR3 protein is CASSFRTGVNNEQFF. The DNA of the CDR3 is TGTGCCAGCAGCTTCCGGACAGGGGTGAACAATGAGCAGTTCTTC.

The chain has TRBV20-1 and TRBJ1-1, with D unresolved. The germline gives CDR1 DFQATT, CDR2 SNEGSKA (reference sequence). The CDR3 runs to 14 residues. V gave up 3 bases and J gave up 3 bases, with 14 bases separating them. The CDR3 sequence is CSASTTYGDTEAFF. In DNA, the CDR3 is TGCAGTGCTAGTACGACCTACGGGGACACTGAAGCTTTCTTT.

Of note for this clonotype: Just one base apart from a much larger clone, this may be a read error. J is TRBJ2-3 and V is TRBV6-5, with 12 bases fitting TRBD2. This CDR3 spans 17 amino acids. The germline CDR1 and CDR2 sequences are MNHEY and SVGAGI. The CDR3, as DNA: TGTGCCAGCAGTTACCCCGGACTAGCGGGGAGCACAGGTACGCAGTATTTT. This encodes CASSYPGLAGSTGTQYF.

Of note for this clonotype: A much larger clone lies one base from this, so it may be a read error. In nucleotides, the CDR3 is TGTGCCAGCAGTTTTTACAGGAGGACCTACAATGAGCAGTTCTTC. Its protein is CASSFYRRTYNEQFF. The chain recombines TRBV6-1 with TRBJ2-1; D may match TRBD1 or TRBD2 (5 bases each). Trimming pared 5 bases from V and 2 bases from J, leaving 13 bases between. CDR1 and CDR2 from the germline V gene are MNHNS and SASEGT. The length of the CDR3 is 15 residues.

This clonotype came up a few times. One end of the junction does not line up with germline, which may come from a read error. This chain uses TRBV6-5 with TRBJ1-6; 7 nucleotides line up with TRBD1. Looked up from germline, CDR1 is MNHEY and CDR2 is SVGAGI. The CDR3 contains 14 residues. This CDR3 is CASSYSTTGYPLGF. The CDR3 DNA follows: TGTGCCAGCAGTTACTCTACGACAGGGTATCCTCTGGGCTTT.

About this clonotype itself: A read error is possible here, since a much larger clone lies one base away. V gene TRBV28 combines with J gene TRBJ1-1, with D possibly matching TRBD1 (5 bases). Trimming took 11 bases from V and 4 from J, leaving 17 bases between them. The CDR3 totals 13 residues. Per germline, CDR1 MDHEN and CDR2 SYDVKM. The CDR3 DNA reads as TGTGCCTGCACCCGGGGAGGGGCCACTGAAGCTTTCTTT. Its protein product is CACTRGGATEAFF.

There are many counts of this clonotype. The V gene is TRBV28, the J gene TRBJ1-2, with D uncertain. Germline CDR1 MDHEN, CDR2 SYDVKM. V was pared by 2 bases and J by 4 bases, with 14 bases between. This CDR3 spans 15 amino acids. Written as DNA, the CDR3 is TGTGCCAGCAGTTTAATTCCTATTGGGTCCTATGGCTACACCTTC. It yields the protein CASSLIPIGSYGYTF.

This clonotype turned up a few times. The CDR3 loop is CASSPKVSEKQFF. The CDR3 nucleotides are TGTGCCAGCTCACCAAAGGTGTCGGAAAAGCAGTTCTTC. This chain connects TRBV18 to TRBJ2-1; the D is unclear. V was shortened by 2 bases and J by 11 bases, with 13 bases between the two germline ends. Per germline, CDR1 KGHSH and CDR2 LQKENI. The CDR3 loop spans 13 amino acids.

The chain combines TRBV20-1 with TRBJ2-1; 9 bases line up with TRBD2. V shed 3 bases and J 6 bases; nucleotides not matched to a gene: 9. The germline V gene has CDR1 DFQATT and CDR2 SNEGSKA (reference sequence). The CDR3 has 15 amino acids. The CDR3 DNA reads as TGCAGTGCTAGCCAATGGGCTAGCGGGGCCAATGAGCAGTTCTTC. Amino acids: CSASQWASGANEQFF.

In this sample, this clonotype turned up a few times. The gene calls are TRBV12-3 or TRBV12-4 and TRBJ2-7; 8 bases agree with TRBD2. V shed 9 bases and J 3 bases; nucleotides not matched to a gene: 7. The CDR3 covers 13 residues. The chain's CDR3 is CASRTGGSYEQYF. In nucleotides, the CDR3 is TGTGCCAGTCGAACGGGGGGGAGCTACGAGCAGTACTTC.